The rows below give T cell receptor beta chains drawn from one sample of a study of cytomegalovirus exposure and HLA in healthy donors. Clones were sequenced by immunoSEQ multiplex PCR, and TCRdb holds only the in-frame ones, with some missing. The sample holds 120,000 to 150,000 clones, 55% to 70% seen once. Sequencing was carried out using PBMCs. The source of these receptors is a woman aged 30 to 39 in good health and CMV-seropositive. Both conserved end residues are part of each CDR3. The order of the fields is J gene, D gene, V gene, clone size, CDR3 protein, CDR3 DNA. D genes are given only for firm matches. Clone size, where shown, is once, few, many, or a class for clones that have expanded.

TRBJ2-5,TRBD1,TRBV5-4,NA,CASSSQTGVLETQYF,TGTGCCAGCAGTTCACAGACAGGGGTTTTAGAGACCCAGTACTTC
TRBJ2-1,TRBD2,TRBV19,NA,CASRAGTGFWTSGRLEQFF,TGTGCCAGTAGGGCGGGGACAGGGTTTTGGACTAGCGGGAGACTTGAGCAGTTCTTC
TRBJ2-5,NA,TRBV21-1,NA,CASSPDRRGETQYF,TGTGCCAGCAGCCCGGACAGACGCGGAGAGACCCAGTACTTC
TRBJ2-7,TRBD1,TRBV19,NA,CASSTMTGGINEQYF,TGTGCCAGTAGTACCATGACAGGGGGCATCAACGAGCAGTACTTC
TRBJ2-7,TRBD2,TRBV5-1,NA,CASSLALAGSSYEQYF,TGCGCCAGCAGCTTGGCACTAGCGGGGAGCTCCTACGAGCAGTACTTC
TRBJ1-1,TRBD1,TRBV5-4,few,CASSLGQDKPSQAFF,TGTGCCAGCAGCTTAGGACAGGATAAACCATCCCAAGCTTTCTTT
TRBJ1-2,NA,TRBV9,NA,CASSGPQGRDYGYTF,TGTGCCAGCAGCGGTCCACAGGGTAGGGACTATGGCTACACCTTC
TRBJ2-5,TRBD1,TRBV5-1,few,CASGDRGRETQYF,TGCGCCAGCGGGGACAGGGGGCGCGAGACCCAGTACTTC
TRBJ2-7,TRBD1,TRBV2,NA,CASTLLGQGTYEQYF,TGTGCCAGCACCCTTCTGGGACAGGGCACCTACGAGCAGTACTTC
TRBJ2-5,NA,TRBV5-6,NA,CASSFPGVRETQYF,TGTGCCAGCAGCTTTCCCGGGGTAAGGGAGACCCAGTACTTC
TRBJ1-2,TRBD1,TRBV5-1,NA,CASSDDRGNGYTF,TGCGCCAGCAGCGACGACAGGGGTAATGGCTACACCTTC
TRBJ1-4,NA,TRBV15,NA,CATSGEDEKLFF,TGTGCCACCAGCGGGGAGGACGAAAAACTGTTTTTT
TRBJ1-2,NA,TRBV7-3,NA,CASSGGHGRGTTYGYTF,TGTGCCAGCAGCGGAGGACACGGACGCGGGACCACCTATGGCTACACCTTC
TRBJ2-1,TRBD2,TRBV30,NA,CAQTGTSVYNEQFF,TGTGCCCAGACCGGGACTAGCGTCTACAATGAGCAGTTCTTC
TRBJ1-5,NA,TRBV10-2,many,CASSELGALGQPQHF,TGCGCCAGCAGTGAGCTGGGGGCGTTGGGACAGCCCCAGCATTTT
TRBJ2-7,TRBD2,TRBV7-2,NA,CASRLTVSGRADEQYF,TGTGCCAGCAGGCTGACTGTTAGCGGGAGGGCCGACGAGCAGTACTTC
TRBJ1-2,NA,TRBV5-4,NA,CASSPDRLYGYTF,TGTGCCAGCAGCCCCGACAGGCTCTATGGCTACACCTTC
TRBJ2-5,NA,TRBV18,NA,CASSPPFRAETQYF,TGTGCCAGCTCACCACCGTTCAGGGCAGAGACCCAGTACTTC
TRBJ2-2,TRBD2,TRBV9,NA,CASSGRAGGPGIVRELFF,TGTGCCAGCAGCGGACGGGCGGGAGGGCCCGGGATTGTCAGGGAGCTGTTTTTT
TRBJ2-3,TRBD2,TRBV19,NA,CASSSRGLADTQYF,TGTGCCAGTAGTAGCCGGGGACTAGCGGATACGCAGTATTTT
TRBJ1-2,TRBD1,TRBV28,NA,CASSINRGYGYTF,TGTGCCAGCAGCATAAACAGGGGCTATGGCTACACCTTC
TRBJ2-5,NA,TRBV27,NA,CASSLWPVRGYQETQYF,TGTGCCAGCAGTTTATGGCCTGTGAGGGGGTACCAAGAGACCCAGTACTTC
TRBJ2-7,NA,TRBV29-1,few,CSVEEGGVGYEQYF,TGCAGCGTTGAAGAAGGAGGGGTCGGCTACGAGCAGTACTTC
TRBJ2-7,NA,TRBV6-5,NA,CASSYSRIYEQYF,TGTGCCAGCAGTTACTCTAGAATTTACGAGCAGTACTTC
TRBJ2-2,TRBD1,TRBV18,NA,CASSGQDTGELFF,TGTGCCAGCTCAGGACAGGACACCGGGGAGCTGTTTTTT
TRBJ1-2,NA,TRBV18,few,CASSPAANYGYTF,TGTGCCAGCTCACCAGCGGCTAACTATGGCTACACCTTC
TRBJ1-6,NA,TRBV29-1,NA,CSVRRDLNSPLHF,TGCAGCGTTCGGCGGGATCTTAATTCACCCCTCCACTTT
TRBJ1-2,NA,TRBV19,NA,CASSRPGVHGYTF,TGTGCCAGTAGTAGACCAGGGGTCCATGGCTACACCTTC
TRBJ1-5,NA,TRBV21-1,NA,CASSKVRSGCWVNQPQHF,TGTGCCAGCAGCAAAGTTCGGTCAGGGTGTTGGGTCAATCAGCCCCAGCATTTT
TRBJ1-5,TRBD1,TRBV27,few,CASSFTGGGQPQHF,TGTGCCAGCAGTTTTACAGGGGGGGGTCAGCCCCAGCATTTT
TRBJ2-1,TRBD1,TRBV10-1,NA,CASSEPGGIHEQFF,TGCGCCAGCAGTGAGCCAGGGGGCATCCATGAGCAGTTCTTC
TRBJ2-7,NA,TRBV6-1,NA,CASSDLLEQYF,TGTGCCAGCAGTGATCTACTCGAGCAGTACTTC
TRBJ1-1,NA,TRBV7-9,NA,CASSPQQNTEAFF,TGTGCCAGCAGCCCACAGCAGAACACTGAAGCTTTCTTT
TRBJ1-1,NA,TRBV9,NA,CASKAGEFSTEAFF,TGTGCCAGCAAGGCAGGCGAATTCTCCACTGAAGCTTTCTTT
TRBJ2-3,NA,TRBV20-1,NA,CSGGERDTQYF,TGCAGTGGGGGGGAGAGGGATACGCAGTATTTT
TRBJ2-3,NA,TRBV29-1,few,CSVVPGAYPAPDTQYF,TGCAGCGTCGTCCCGGGAGCATACCCCGCACCAGATACGCAGTATTTT
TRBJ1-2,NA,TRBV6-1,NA,CASSVPGLLNYGYTF,TGTGCCAGCAGTGTTCCGGGACTACTAAACTATGGCTACACCTTC
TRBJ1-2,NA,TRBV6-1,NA,CASSEGTANYGYTF,TGTGCCAGCAGTGAAGGGACAGCTAACTATGGCTACACCTTC
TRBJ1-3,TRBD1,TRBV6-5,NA,CASSYSTGAGNTIYF,TGTGCCAGCAGTTACTCGACAGGGGCTGGAAACACCATATATTTT
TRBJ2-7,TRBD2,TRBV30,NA,CAWTRTSSYEQYF,TGTGCCTGGACCAGGACTAGCTCCTACGAGCAGTACTTC
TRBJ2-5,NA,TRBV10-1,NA,CASSESTTGGETQYF,TGCGCCAGCAGTGAGTCGACAACGGGCGGGGAGACCCAGTACTTC